The rows below give T cell receptor beta chains drawn from one sample of a study of beta chain features in type 1 diabetes. Generated by immunoSEQ multiplex PCR, the TCRdb table keeps only in-frame clones and is missing some. This table holds about 160,000 clones, 9% found once. Sequenced material: central memory CD4+ T cells from blood. These receptors all come from a woman in her 30s with type 1 diabetes. CDR3s include the opening cysteine and the closing phenylalanine or tryptophan. A D gene is named only where the DNA matches it firmly. Not every row has a clone size; where given, it reads once, few, many or a size class.

few	TRBV4-2	TRBD1	TRBJ2-7	CASSPGTGTYEQYF	TGTGCCAGCAGCCCAGGGACAGGGACCTACGAGCAGTACTTC
few	TRBV7-8	TRBD2	TRBJ2-1	CASTSHFTSGRTNEQFF	TGTGCCAGCACCAGCCACTTTACTAGCGGGAGGACAAATGAGCAGTTCTTC
-	TRBV7-9	TRBD2	TRBJ2-4	CASSLSRGGNIQYF	TGTGCCAGCAGCTTATCACGGGGGGGAAACATTCAGTACTTC
-	TRBV12-5	TRBD1	TRBJ2-1	CASGPPAWDRQFF	TGTGCTAGTGGTCCCCCCGCCTGGGACAGGCAGTTCTTC
-	TRBV27	-	TRBJ2-6	CASSGLSGSAGANVLTF	TGTGCCAGCAGTGGACTCTCCGGGTCGGCTGGGGCCAACGTCCTGACTTTC
few	TRBV27	-	TRBJ2-1	CASSPSQGWNNEQFF	TGTGCCAGCAGCCCAAGTCAGGGGTGGAACAATGAGCAGTTCTTC
-	TRBV4-2	TRBD1	TRBJ2-7	CASSQGQGEYEQYF	TGTGCCAGCAGCCAAGGGCAGGGGGAATACGAGCAGTACTTC
few	TRBV10-2	-	TRBJ2-4	CASGPGEGVQYF	TGCGCCAGCGGCCCAGGGGAGGGGGTTCAGTACTTC
-	TRBV30	TRBD1	TRBJ1-1	CAWSGTGGTEAFF	TGTGCCTGGAGTGGGACAGGGGGAACTGAAGCTTTCTTT
few	TRBV30	-	TRBJ2-5	CAWSVEWETQYF	TGTGCCTGGAGTGTGGAGTGGGAGACCCAGTACTTC
-	TRBV25-1	TRBD1	TRBJ2-3	CASSKQGGDTQYF	TGTGCCAGCAGTAAACAGGGGGGAGATACGCAGTATTTT
few	TRBV29-1	-	TRBJ1-1	CSVEQAEAFF	TGCAGCGTTGAACAGGCTGAAGCTTTCTTT
-	TRBV7-6	-	TRBJ1-5	CASSPMSGGGQPQHF	TGTGCCAGCAGTCCGATGTCGGGGGGTGGTCAGCCCCAGCATTTT
few	TRBV7-3	-	TRBJ1-2	CASSFLGGRGYTF	TGTGCCAGCAGCTTTTTGGGGGGTAGGGGCTACACCTTC
-	TRBV7-2	TRBD1	TRBJ2-4	CASSSGQGRFEYF	TGTGCCAGCAGCTCGGGACAGGGCCGTTTCGAGTACTTC
few	TRBV2	TRBD1	TRBJ2-1	CASSDNRGNEQFF	TGTGCCAGCAGTGACAACAGGGGAAATGAGCAGTTCTTC
few	TRBV29-1	TRBD1	TRBJ2-7	CSVGAGTGGREQYF	TGCAGCGTTGGAGCCGGGACAGGGGGCCGGGAGCAGTACTTC
few	TRBV5-1	-	TRBJ2-5	CASSRENVGETQYF	TGCGCCAGCAGCAGGGAGAATGTGGGAGAGACCCAGTACTTC
few	TRBV7-2	TRBD1	TRBJ1-5	CASSRQGWGNQPQHF	TGTGCCAGCAGCCGACAGGGGTGGGGCAATCAGCCCCAGCATTTT
few	TRBV28	-	TRBJ2-2	CAWGDRNTGELFF	TGTGCCTGGGGGGACAGGAACACCGGGGAGCTGTTTTTT
-	TRBV7-3	TRBD2	TRBJ2-5	CASSLTGGLAGEETQYF	TGTGCCAGCAGCTTAACGGGGGGGCTAGCGGGAGAGGAGACCCAGTACTTC
few	TRBV18	TRBD1	TRBJ1-2	CASSPTGTGAVGYGYTF	TGTGCCAGCTCACCAACCGGGACAGGGGCCGTGGGCTATGGCTACACCTTC
many	TRBV18	-	TRBJ1-5	CASGRTEDQPQHF	TGTGCCAGCGGGCGGACGGAGGATCAGCCCCAGCATTTT
few	TRBV25-1	TRBD2	TRBJ2-5	CASSESGGGSVKTQYF	TGTGCCAGCAGCGAATCGGGCGGGGGGAGTGTTAAGACCCAGTACTTC
few	TRBV30	TRBD2	TRBJ2-7	CAWSVGLAGGEQYF	TGTGCCTGGAGTGTCGGTCTAGCGGGAGGCGAGCAGTACTTC
few	TRBV5-1	-	TRBJ1-2	CASRPDSNPNYGYTF	TGCGCCAGCAGACCTGACAGCAACCCTAACTATGGCTACACCTTC
-	TRBV7-2	TRBD2	TRBJ2-7	CASSFSLAGGGVYEQYF	TGTGCCAGCAGCTTTTCGCTAGCGGGAGGAGGGGTCTACGAGCAGTACTTC
-	TRBV5-1	TRBD2	TRBJ2-5	CASSSTPLAERETQYF	TGCGCCAGCAGCTCCACACCCCTAGCGGAAAGAGAGACCCAGTACTTC
-	TRBV6-1	TRBD1	TRBJ2-7	CASSRDRGNEQYF	TGTGCCAGCAGCCGGGACAGGGGCAACGAGCAGTACTTC
-	TRBV20-1	-	TRBJ1-4	CSAGANEKLFF	TGCAGTGCCGGGGCTAATGAAAAACTGTTTTTT
many	TRBV10-3	-	TRBJ2-5	CAISEQQETQYF	TGTGCCATCAGTGAGCAACAAGAGACCCAGTACTTC
few	TRBV4-1	TRBD2	TRBJ2-5	CASSQDSGTSGKTQYF	TGCGCCAGCAGCCAAGATAGTGGGACTAGCGGAAAGACCCAGTACTTC
few	TRBV5-4	TRBD2	TRBJ2-7	CASSLAGGPPGEQYF	TGTGCCAGCAGCTTAGCGGGAGGGCCGCCGGGGGAGCAGTACTTC
-	TRBV28	TRBD2	TRBJ2-2	CASSLLASGANTGELFF	TGTGCCAGCAGTTTATTGGCTAGCGGAGCGAACACCGGGGAGCTGTTTTTT
few	TRBV29-1	TRBD1	TRBJ2-7	CSVEQGLGYEQYF	TGCAGCGTCGAACAGGGGCTTGGGTACGAGCAGTACTTC
few	TRBV6-1	-	TRBJ1-2	CASSETLAYGYTF	TGTGCCAGCAGTGAGACGTTAGCTTATGGCTACACCTTC
-	TRBV19	-	TRBJ1-1	CASSIAYSGREAFF	TGTGCCAGTAGTATAGCTTATTCAGGGCGCGAAGCTTTCTTT
-	TRBV11-2	TRBD2	TRBJ2-3	CASSLIAGDVTDTQYF	TGTGCCAGCAGCTTAATAGCGGGAGATGTGACAGATACGCAGTATTTT
few	TRBV28	-	TRBJ1-2	CASSRSAGAQGYTF	TGTGCCAGCAGCCGTTCAGCGGGGGCGCAGGGCTACACCTTC
-	TRBV5-1	-	TRBJ2-5	CASSTSQETQYF	TGCGCCAGCAGCACGAGCCAAGAGACCCAGTACTTC
-	TRBV6-1	-	TRBJ2-1	CASSRQSGEQFF	TGTGCCAGCAGTCGCCAGTCTGGCGAGCAGTTCTTC
few	TRBV4-2	TRBD1	TRBJ2-2	CASSWTGSPNTGELFF	TGTGCCAGCAGCTGGACAGGGAGCCCGAACACCGGGGAGCTGTTTTTT
-	TRBV9	TRBD1	TRBJ2-7	CASTGWTGEYEQYF	TGTGCCAGCACTGGATGGACAGGGGAATACGAGCAGTACTTC
few	TRBV4-1	-	TRBJ1-4	CASSQETIRKLFF	TGCGCCAGCAGCCAAGAAACTATTAGAAAACTGTTTTTT
-	TRBV4-1	TRBD2	TRBJ2-3	CASSQAAGGREGTDTQYF	TGCGCCAGCAGCCAAGCCGCCGGGGGGCGGGAGGGGACAGATACGCAGTATTTT
once	TRBV7-3	-	TRBJ2-1	CASSLGGDPYNEQFF	TGTGCCAGCAGCTTGGGGGGAGATCCCTACAATGAGCAGTTCTTC